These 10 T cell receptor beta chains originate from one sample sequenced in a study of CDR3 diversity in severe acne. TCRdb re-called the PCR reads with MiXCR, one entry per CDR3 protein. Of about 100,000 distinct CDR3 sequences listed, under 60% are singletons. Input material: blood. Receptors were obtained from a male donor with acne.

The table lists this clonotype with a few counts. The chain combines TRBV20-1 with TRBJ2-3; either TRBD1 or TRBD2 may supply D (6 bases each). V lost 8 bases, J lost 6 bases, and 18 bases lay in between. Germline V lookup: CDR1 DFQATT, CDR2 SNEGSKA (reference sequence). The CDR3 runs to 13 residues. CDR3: CSRRGDGSDTQYF. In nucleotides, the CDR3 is TGCAGTAGAAGGGGGGATGGTTCGGATACGCAGTATTTT.

This CDR3 is CASSQGEDRQYGYTF. The CDR3 coding sequence is TGCGCCAGCAGCCAAGGGGAGGACAGGCAGTATGGCTACACCTTC. The chain uses TRBV4-3 and TRBJ1-2; 7 positions agree with TRBD1. The CDR3 contains 15 residues. V gave up 1 base and J gave up 5 bases; unmatched junction bases: 7. Germline V gives CDR1 LGHNA, CDR2 YSLEER.

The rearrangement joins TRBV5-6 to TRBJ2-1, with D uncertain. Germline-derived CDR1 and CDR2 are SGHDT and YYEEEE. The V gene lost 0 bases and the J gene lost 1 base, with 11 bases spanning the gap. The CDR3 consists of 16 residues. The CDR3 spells CASSLAREFSYNEQFF. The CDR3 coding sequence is TGTGCCAGCAGCTTGGCTCGAGAGTTTTCCTACAATGAGCAGTTCTTC.

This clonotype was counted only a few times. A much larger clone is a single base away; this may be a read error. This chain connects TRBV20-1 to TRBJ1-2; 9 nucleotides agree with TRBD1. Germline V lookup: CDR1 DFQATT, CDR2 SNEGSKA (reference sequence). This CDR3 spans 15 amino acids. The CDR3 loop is CSASPGTGPNYGHTF. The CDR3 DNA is TGCAGTGCTAGCCCCGGGACAGGGCCTAACTATGGCCACACCTTC.

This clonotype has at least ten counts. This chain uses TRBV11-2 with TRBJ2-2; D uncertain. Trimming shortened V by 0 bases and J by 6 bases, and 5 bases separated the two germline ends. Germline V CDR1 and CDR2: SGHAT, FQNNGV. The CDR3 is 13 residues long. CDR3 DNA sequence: TGTGCCAGCAGCTTAGAAGTACCCGGGGAGCTGTTTTTT. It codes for CASSLEVPGELFF.

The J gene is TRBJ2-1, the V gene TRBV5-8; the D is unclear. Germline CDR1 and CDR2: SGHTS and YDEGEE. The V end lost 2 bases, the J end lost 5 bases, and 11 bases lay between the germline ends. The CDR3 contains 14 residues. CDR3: CASSFRRADNEQFF. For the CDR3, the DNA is TGTGCCAGCAGCTTCCGACGGGCTGACAATGAGCAGTTCTTC.

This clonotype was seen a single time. CDR3 in amino acids: CASSPRNVDRGHRETQYF. Written as DNA, the CDR3 is TGTGCCAGCAGCCCGAGGAACGTGGACAGGGGCCATCGGGAGACCCAGTACTTC. The V call is TRBV12-3 or TRBV12-4, the J call TRBJ2-5; 9 bases are a match to TRBD1. CDR3 length: 18 residues. V shed 6 bases, J shed 5 bases, and the junction held 19 bases outside the gene matches.

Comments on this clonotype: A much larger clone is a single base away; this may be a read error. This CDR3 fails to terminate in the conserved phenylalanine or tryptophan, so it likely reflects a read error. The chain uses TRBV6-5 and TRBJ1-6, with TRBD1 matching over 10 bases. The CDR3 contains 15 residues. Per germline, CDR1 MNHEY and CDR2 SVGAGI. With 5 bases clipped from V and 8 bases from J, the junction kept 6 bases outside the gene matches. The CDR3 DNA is TGTGCCAGCAGTCCTCGACAGGGGGCCTATTCACCCCTCCACCTT. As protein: CASSPRQGAYSPLHL.

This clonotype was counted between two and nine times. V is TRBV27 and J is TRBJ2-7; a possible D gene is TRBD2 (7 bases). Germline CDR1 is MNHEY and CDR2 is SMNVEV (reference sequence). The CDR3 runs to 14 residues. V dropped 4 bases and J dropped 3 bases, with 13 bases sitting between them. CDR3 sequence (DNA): TGTGCCAGCAGTTCAAAGGGGGGGCTCTACGAGCAGTACTTC. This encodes CASSSKGGLYEQYF.

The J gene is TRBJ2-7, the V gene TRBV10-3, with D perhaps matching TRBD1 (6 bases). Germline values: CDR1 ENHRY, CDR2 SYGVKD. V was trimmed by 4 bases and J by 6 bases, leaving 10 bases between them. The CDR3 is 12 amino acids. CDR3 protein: CAISVRGLEQYF. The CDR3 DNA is TGTGCCATCAGTGTCAGGGGCCTCGAGCAGTACTTC.